The source of this T cell receptor (beta chain) is a study of T cells in localized non-small cell lung cancer. General study results and limits: Uninvolved adjacent lung had the highest recorded T cell clonality, with tumor below it. Blood T cell density predicted longer survival; adjacent-lung clonality, shorter. Detection in adjacent lung was observed for a median around 50 of the top 100 tumor clones. Heterogeneity stays possible, as sequencing covered only one tumor region.

As for this clone: The target antigen is unknown.

Assay used: immunoSEQ multiplex PCR; TCRdb lists only in-frame clones, some missing. Of over 50,000 clones listed, 65% to 85% are singletons. Looked up from germline, CDR1 is WNHNN and CDR2 is SYGVQD (reference sequence). Trimming removed 0 bases from V and 6 bases from J, with 8 bases in between. This CDR3 has 13 amino acids. The TCR was taken from a man aged 35 to 69 with stage III lung adenocarcinoma. Sequences were derived from peripheral blood mononuclear cells, sampled before any cancer treatment. The chain carries TRBV10-1 and TRBJ1-2; a possible D gene is TRBD1 (5 bases). DNA for the CDR3: TGCGCCAGCAGTGAGTCAGGGGCGGATGGCTACACCTTC. Its protein is CASSESGADGYTF.